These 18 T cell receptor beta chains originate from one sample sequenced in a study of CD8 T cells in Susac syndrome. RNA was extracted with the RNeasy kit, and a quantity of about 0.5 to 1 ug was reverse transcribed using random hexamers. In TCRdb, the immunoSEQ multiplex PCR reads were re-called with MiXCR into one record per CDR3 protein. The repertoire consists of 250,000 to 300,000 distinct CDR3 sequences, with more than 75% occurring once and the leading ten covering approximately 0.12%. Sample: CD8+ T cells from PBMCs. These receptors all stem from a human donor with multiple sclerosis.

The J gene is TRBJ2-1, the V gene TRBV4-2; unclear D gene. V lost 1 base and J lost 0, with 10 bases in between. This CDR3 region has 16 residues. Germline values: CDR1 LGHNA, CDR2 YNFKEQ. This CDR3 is CASSQAGGSSYNEQFF. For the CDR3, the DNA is TGTGCCAGCAGCCAAGCTGGCGGCAGCTCCTACAATGAGCAGTTCTTC.

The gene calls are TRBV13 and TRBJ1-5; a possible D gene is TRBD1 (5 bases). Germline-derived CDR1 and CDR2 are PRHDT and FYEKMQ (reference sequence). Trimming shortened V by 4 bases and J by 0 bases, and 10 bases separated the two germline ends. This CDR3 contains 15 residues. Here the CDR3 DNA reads TGTGCCAGCAGCTCCCGACAGAGTAGCAATCAGCCCCAGCATTTT. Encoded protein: CASSSRQSSNQPQHF.

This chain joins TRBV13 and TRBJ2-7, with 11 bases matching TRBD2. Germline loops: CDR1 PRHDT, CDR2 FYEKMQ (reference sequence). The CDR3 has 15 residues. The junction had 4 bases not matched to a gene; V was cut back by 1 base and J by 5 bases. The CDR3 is CASSLVLAGGNEQYF. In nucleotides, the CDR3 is TGTGCCAGCAGCTTAGTCCTAGCGGGAGGTAACGAGCAGTACTTC.

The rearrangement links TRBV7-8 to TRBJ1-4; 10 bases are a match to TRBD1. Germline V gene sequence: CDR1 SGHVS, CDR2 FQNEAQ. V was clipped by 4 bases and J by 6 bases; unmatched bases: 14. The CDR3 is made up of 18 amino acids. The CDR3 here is CASSSTVGQGGADEKLFF. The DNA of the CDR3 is TGTGCCAGCAGCTCAACGGTCGGACAGGGGGGCGCAGATGAAAAACTGTTTTTT.

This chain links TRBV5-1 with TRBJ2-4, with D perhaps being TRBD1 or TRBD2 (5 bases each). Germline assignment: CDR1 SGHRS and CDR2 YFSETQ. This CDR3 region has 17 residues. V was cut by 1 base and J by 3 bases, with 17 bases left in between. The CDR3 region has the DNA TGCGCCAGCAGCTTGATCCCAGGGAGTGGGAGCAAAAACATTCAGTACTTC. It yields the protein CASSLIPGSGSKNIQYF.

The CDR3 spells CARSPAGFGDTQYF. The CDR3 nucleotides read TGTGCCAGATCGCCCGCTGGATTCGGAGATACGCAGTATTTT. The chain couples TRBV7-9 to TRBJ2-3; D remains ambiguous. V gave up 9 bases and J gave up 5 bases, with 18 bases separating them. The CDR3 covers 14 residues. Germline V gives CDR1 SEHNR, CDR2 FQNEAQ (reference sequence). Complete variable domain (other parts from reference TRBV7-9 and TRBJ2-3): DTGVSQNPRHKITKRGQNVTFRCDPISEHNRLYWYRQTLGQGPEFLTYFQNEAQLEKSRLLSDRFSAERPKGSFSTLEIQRTEQGDSAMYLCARSPAGFGDTQYFGPGTRLTVL.

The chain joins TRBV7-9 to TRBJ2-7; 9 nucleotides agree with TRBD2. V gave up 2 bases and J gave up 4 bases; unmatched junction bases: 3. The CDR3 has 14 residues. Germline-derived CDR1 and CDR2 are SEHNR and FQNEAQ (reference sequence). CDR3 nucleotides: TGTGCCAGCAGCTTAAGCGGGAGGTTGTACGAGCAGTACTTC. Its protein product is CASSLSGRLYEQYF.

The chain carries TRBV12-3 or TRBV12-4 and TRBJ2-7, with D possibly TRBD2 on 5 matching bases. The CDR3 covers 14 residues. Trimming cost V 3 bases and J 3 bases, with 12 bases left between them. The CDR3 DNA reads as TGTGCCAGCAGTTTCGCGAGACGGGACTACGAGCAGTACTTC. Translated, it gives CASSFARRDYEQYF.

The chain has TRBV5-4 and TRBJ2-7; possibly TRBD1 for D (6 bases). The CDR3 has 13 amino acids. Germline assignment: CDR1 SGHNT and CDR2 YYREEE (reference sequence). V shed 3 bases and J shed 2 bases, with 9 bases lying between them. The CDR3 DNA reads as TGTGCCAGCAGCTGGGGGCCCGCCTACGAGCAGTACTTC. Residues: CASSWGPAYEQYF. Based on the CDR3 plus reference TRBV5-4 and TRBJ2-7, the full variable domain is ETGVTQSPTHLIKTRGQQVTLRCSSQSGHNTVSWYQQALGQGPQFIFQYYREEENGRGNFPPRFSGLQFPNYSSELNVNALELDDSALYLCASSWGPAYEQYFGPGTRLTVT.

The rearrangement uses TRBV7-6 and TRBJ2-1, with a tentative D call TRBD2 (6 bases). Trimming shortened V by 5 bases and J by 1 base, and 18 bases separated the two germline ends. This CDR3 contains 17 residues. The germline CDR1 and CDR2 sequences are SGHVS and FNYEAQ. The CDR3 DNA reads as TGTGCCAGCAGCCCGACTAGTTGGCATGAGTCCTACAATGAGCAGTTCTTC. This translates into CASSPTSWHESYNEQFF. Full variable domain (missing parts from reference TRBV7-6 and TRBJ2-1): GAGVSQSPRYKVTKRGQDVALRCDPISGHVSLYWYRQALGQGPEFLTYFNYEAQQDKSGLPNDRFSAERPEGSISTLTIQRTEQRDSAMYRCASSPTSWHESYNEQFFGPGTRLTVL.

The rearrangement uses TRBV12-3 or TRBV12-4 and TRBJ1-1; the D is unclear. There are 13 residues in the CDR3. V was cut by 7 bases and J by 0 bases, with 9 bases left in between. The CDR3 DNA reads TGTGCCAGCACCCCCCAGCTGAACACTGAAGCTTTCTTT. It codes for CASTPQLNTEAFF.

In DNA, the CDR3 is TGTGCCAGCAGCTTTAGCGAGGGGGGAGGCTACAATGAGCAGTTCTTC. Translating it yields CASSFSEGGGYNEQFF. The chain carries TRBV13 and TRBJ2-1; the D gene could be TRBD1 or TRBD2 (6 bases each). The CDR3 is made up of 16 amino acids. CDR1 is PRHDT and CDR2 is FYEKMQ in the germline V gene (reference sequence). Trimming cost V 3 bases and J 3 bases, with 15 bases left between them.

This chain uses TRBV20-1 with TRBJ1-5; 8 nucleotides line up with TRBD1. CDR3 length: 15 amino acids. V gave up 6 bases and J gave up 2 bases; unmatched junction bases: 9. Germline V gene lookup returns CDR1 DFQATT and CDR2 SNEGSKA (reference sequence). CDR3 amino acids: CSASFPDRGNQPQHF. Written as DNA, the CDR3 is TGCAGTGCCAGTTTTCCGGACAGGGGCAATCAGCCCCAGCATTTT.

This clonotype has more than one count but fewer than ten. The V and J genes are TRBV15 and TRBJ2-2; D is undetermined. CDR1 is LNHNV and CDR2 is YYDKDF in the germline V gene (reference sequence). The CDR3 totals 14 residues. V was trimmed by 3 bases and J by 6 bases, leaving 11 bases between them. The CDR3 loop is CATSRGGVPGELFF. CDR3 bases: TGTGCCACCAGCAGGGGTGGGGTACCCGGGGAGCTGTTTTTT.

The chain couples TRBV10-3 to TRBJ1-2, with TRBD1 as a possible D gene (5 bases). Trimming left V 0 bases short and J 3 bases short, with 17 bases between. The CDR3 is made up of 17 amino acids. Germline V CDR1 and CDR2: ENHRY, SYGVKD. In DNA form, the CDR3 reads TGTGCCATCAGTGAGTCGCCCCTGGGGCCCTACGACTATGGCTACACCTTC. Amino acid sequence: CAISESPLGPYDYGYTF.

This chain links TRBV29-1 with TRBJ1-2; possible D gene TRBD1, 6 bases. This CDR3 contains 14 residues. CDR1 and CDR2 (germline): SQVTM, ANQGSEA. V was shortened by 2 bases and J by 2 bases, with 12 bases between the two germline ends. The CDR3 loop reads CSVEQGSRNYGYTF. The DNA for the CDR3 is TGCAGCGTTGAACAGGGGAGTAGGAACTATGGCTACACCTTC.

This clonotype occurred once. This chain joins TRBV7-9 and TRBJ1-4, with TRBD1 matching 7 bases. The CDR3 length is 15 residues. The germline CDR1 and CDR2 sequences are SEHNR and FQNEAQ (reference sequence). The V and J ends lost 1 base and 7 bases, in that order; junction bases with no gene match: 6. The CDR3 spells CASSLVGPGGEKLFF. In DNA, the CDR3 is TGTGCCAGCAGCTTAGTCGGCCCAGGGGGTGAAAAACTGTTTTTT.

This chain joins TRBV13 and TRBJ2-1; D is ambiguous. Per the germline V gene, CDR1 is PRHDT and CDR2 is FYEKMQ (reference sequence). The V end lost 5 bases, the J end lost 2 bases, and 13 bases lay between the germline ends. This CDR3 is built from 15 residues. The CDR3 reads CASSLTVGTYNEQFF. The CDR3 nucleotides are TGTGCCAGCAGCCTGACCGTTGGGACCTACAATGAGCAGTTCTTC.